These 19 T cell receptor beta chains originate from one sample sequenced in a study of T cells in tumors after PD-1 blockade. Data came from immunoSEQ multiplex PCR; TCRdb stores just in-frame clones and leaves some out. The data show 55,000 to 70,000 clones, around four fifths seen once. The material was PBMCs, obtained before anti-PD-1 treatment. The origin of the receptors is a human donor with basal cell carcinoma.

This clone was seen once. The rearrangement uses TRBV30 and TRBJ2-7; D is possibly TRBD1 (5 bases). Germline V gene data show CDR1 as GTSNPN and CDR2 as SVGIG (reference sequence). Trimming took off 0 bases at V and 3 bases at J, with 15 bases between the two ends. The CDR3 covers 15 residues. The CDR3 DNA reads TGTGCCTGGAGTGTATCCAGGGTCACCCTCTACGAGCAGTACTTC. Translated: CAWSVSRVTLYEQYF.

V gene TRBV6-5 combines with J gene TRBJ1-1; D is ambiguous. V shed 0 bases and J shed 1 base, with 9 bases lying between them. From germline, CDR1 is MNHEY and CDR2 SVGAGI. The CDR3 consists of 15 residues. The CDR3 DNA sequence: TGTGCCAGCAGTTACTCTAGATCACAGAACACTGAAGCTTTCTTT. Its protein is CASSYSRSQNTEAFF.

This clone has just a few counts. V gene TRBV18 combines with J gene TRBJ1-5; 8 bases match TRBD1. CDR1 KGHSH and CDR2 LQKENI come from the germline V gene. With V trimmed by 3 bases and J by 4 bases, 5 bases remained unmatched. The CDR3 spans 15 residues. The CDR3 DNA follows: TGTGCCAGCTCACCGGGACAGGATGGGAATCAGCCCCAGCATTTT. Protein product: CASSPGQDGNQPQHF.

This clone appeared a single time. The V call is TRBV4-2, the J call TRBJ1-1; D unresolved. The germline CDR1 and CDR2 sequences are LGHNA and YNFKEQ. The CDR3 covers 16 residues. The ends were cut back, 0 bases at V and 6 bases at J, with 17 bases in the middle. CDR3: CASSQEATYLVPEAFF. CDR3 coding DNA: TGTGCCAGCAGCCAAGAGGCCACCTACTTAGTGCCTGAAGCTTTCTTT.

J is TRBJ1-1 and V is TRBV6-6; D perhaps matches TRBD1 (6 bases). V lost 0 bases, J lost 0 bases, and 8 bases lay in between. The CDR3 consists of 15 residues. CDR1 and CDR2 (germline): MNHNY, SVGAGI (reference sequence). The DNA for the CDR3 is TGTGCCAGCAGTTACTCACAGGGTATGAACACTGAAGCTTTCTTT. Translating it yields CASSYSQGMNTEAFF.

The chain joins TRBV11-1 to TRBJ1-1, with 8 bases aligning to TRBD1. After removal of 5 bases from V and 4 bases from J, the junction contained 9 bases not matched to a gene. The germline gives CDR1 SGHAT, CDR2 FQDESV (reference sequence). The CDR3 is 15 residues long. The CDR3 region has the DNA TGTGCCAGCAGCCCTCCGACAGGGGAGAGCACTGAAGCTTTCTTT. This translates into CASSPPTGESTEAFF.

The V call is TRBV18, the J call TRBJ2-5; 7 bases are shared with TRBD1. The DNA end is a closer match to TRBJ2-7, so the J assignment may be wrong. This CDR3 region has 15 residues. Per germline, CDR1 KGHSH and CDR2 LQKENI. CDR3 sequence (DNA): TGTGCCAGCTCACAGGGACAGATTAGCTCCTACGAGCAGTACTTC. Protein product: CASSQGQISSYEQYF.

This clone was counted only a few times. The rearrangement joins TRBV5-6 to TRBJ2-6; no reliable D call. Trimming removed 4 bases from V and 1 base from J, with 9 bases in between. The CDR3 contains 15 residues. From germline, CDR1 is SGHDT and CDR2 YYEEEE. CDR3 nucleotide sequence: TGTGCCAGCAGCGTCCAGGTATCTGGGGCCAACGTCCTGACTTTC. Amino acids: CASSVQVSGANVLTF.

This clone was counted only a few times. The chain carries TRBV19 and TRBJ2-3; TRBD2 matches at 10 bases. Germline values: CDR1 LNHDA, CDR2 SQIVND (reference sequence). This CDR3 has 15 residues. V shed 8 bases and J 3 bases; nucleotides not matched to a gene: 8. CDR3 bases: TGTGCCAGTGGGGCAGCGGGGGGGCCGACAGATACGCAGTATTTT. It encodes CASGAAGGPTDTQYF.

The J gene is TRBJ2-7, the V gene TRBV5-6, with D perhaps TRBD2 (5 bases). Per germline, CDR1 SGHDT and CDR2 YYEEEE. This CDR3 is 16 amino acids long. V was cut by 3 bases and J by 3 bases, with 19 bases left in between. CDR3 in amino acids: CASSSSPGFESYEQYF. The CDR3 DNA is TGTGCCAGCAGCTCGAGCCCGGGGTTCGAGAGCTACGAGCAGTACTTC.

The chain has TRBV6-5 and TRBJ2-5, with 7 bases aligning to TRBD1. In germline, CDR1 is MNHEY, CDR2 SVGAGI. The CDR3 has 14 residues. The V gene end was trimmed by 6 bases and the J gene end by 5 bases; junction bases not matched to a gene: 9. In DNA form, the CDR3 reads TGTGCCAGCAGGCCGGGACAGAGGTTTGAGACCCAGTACTTC. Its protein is CASRPGQRFETQYF.

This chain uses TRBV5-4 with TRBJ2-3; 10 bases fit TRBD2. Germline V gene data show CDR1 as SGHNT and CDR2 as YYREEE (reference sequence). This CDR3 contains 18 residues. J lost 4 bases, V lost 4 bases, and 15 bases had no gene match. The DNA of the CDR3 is TGTGCCAGCAGCGGAGGGCGGACTAGCGGCACGGGTGCAGATACGCAGTATTTT. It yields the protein CASSGGRTSGTGADTQYF.

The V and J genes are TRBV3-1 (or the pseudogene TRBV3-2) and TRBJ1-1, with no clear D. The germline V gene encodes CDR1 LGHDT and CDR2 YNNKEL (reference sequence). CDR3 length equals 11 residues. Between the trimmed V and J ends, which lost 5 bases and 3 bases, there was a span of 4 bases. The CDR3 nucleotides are TGTGCCAGCAGCATTGACACTGAAGCTTTCTTT. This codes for CASSIDTEAFF.

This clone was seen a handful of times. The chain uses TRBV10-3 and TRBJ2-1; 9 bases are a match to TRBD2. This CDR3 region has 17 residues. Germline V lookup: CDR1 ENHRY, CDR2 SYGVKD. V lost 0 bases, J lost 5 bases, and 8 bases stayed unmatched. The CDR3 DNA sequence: TGTGCCATCAGTGAGTCACAAGCTAGCGGGGATAACAATGAGCAGTTCTTC. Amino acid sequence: CAISESQASGDNNEQFF.

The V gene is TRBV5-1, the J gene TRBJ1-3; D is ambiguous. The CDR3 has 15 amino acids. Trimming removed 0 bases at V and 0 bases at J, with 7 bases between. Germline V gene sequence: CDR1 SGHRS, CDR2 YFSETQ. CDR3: CASSLASSSGNTIYF. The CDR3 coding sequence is TGCGCCAGCAGCTTGGCCTCCAGCTCTGGAAACACCATATATTTT.

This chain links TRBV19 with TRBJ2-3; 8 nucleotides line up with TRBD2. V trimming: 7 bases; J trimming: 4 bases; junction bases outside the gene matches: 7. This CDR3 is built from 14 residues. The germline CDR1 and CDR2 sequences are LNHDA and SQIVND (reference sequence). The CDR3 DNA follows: TGTGCCAGTAAATTCTCGGGACTAGCAGATACGCAGTATTTT. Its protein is CASKFSGLADTQYF.

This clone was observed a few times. The CDR3 protein is CASTPWGGQGYGYTF. In nucleotides, the CDR3 is TGCGCCAGCACCCCGTGGGGGGGCCAAGGCTATGGCTACACCTTC. The chain couples TRBV5-1 to TRBJ1-2; TRBD1 might be the D (6 bases). The germline CDR1 and CDR2 sequences are SGHRS and YFSETQ. The CDR3 runs 15 residues. The ends were cut back, 6 bases at V and 4 bases at J, with 19 bases in the middle.

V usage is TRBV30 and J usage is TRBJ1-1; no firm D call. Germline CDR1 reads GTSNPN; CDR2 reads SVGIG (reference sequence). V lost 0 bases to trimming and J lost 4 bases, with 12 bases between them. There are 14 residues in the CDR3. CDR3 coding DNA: TGTGCCTGGAGTGTACCGTGGGGTAGCACTGAAGCTTTCTTT. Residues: CAWSVPWGSTEAFF.

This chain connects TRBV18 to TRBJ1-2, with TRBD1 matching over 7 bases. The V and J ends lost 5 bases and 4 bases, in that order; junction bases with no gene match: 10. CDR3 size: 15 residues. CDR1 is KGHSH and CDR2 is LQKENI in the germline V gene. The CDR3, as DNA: TGTGCCAGCTCAGAGTCCGGGACAGTCTTCTATGGCTACACCTTC. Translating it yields CASSESGTVFYGYTF.